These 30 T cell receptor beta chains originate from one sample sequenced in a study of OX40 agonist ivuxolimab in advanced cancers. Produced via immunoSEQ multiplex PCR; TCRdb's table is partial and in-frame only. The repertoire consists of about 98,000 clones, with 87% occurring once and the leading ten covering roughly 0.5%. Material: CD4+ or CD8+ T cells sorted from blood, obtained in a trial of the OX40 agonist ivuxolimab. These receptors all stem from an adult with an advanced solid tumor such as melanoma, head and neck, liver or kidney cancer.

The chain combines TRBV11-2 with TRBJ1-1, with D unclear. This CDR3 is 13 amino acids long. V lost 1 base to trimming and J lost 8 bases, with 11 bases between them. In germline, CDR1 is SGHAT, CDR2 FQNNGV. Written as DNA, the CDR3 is TGTGCCAGCAGCTTAGGACGGAGATTCGAAGCTTTCTTT. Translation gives CASSLGRRFEAFF. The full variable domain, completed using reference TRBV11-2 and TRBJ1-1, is EAGVAQSPRYKIIEKRQSVAFWCNPISGHATLYWYQQILGQGPKLLIQFQNNGVVDDSQLPKDRFSAERLKGVDSTLKIQPAKLEDSAVYLCASSLGRRFEAFFGQGTRLTVV.

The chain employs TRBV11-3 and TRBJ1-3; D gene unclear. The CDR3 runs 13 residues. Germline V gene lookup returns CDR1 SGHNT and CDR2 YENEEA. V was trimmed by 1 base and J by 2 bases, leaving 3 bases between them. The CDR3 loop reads CASSLGPGNTIYF. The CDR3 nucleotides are TGTGCCAGCAGCTTAGGACCTGGAAACACCATATATTTT.

The CDR3 loop is CASSGGHVANTEAFF. For the CDR3, the DNA is TGTGCCAGCAGCGGGGGACACGTTGCGAACACTGAAGCTTTCTTT. V gene TRBV9 combines with J gene TRBJ1-1; possibly TRBD1 for D (6 bases). Between the trimmed V and J ends, which lost 3 bases and 1 base, there was a span of 13 bases. CDR1 is SGDLS, CDR2 YYNGEE, per germline. CDR3 size: 15 residues.

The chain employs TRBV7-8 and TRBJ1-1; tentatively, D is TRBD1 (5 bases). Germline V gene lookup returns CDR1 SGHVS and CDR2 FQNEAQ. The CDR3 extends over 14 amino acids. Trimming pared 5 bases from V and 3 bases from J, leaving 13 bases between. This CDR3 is CASSPRDGDTEAFF. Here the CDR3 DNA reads TGTGCCAGCAGCCCCCGGGACGGCGACACTGAAGCTTTCTTT.

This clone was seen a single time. The CDR3 here is CASSFGLAGDTDTQYF. CDR3 DNA sequence: TGTGCCAGCAGCTTTGGACTAGCGGGAGACACAGATACGCAGTATTTT. The gene calls are TRBV11-2 and TRBJ2-3; 13 nucleotides match TRBD2. V dropped 3 bases and J dropped 2; count of bases not matched to a gene: 2. The germline gives CDR1 SGHAT, CDR2 FQNNGV. The CDR3 runs to 16 residues.

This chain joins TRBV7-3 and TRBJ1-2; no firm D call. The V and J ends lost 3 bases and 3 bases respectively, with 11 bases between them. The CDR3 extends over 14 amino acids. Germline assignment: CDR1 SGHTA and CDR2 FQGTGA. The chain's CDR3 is CASSFNEEDYGYTF. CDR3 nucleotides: TGTGCCAGCAGCTTCAACGAAGAGGACTATGGCTACACCTTC.

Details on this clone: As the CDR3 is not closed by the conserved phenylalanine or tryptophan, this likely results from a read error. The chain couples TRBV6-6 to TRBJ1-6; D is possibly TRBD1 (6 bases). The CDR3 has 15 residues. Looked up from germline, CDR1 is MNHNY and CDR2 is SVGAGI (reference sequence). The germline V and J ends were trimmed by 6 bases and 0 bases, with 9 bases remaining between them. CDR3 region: CASRGTNSYNSPLHL. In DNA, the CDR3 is TGTGCCAGCAGAGGGACAAACTCCTATAATTCACCCCTCCACCTT.

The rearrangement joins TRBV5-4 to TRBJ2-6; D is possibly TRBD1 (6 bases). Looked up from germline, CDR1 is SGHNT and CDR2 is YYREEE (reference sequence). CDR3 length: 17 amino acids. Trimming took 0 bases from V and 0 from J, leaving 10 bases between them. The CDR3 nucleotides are TGTGCCAGCAGCTTGGGCGGCAGGGGCTCTGGGGCCAACGTCCTGACTTTC. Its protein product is CASSLGGRGSGANVLTF.

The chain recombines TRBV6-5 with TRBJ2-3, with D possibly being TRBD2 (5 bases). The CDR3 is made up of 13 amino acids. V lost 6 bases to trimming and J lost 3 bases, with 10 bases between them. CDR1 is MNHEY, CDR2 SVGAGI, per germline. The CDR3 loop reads CASRRDGTDTQYF. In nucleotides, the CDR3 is TGTGCCAGCAGGAGGGATGGTACAGATACGCAGTATTTT.

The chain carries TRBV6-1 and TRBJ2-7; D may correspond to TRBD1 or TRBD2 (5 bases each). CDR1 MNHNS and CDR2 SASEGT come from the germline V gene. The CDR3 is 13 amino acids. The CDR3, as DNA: TGTTCACACCGGGACCCCGGGGACTACGAGCAGTACTTC. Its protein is CSHRDPGDYEQYF.

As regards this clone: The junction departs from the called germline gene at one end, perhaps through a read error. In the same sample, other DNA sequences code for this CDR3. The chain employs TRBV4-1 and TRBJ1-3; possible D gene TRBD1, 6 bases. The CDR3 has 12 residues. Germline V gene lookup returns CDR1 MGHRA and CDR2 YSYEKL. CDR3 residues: CASSQEGDTIYF. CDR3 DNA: TGCGCCAGTAGCCAAGAGGGGGACACCATATATTTT.

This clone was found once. CDR3 amino acids: CASVRTGGGYTF. CDR3 bases: TGTGCCAGCGTACGGACAGGGGGCGGCTACACCTTC. The V gene is TRBV6-6, the J gene TRBJ1-2, with 11 bases fitting TRBD1. The CDR3 runs to 12 residues. Losses at the gene ends were 8 bases for V and 8 bases for J; bases not matched to a gene: 4. Germline CDR1 MNHNY, CDR2 SVGAGI (reference sequence).

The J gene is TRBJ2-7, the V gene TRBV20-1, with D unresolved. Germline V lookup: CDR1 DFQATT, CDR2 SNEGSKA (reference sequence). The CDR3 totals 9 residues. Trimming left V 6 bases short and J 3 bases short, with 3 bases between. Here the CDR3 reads CSAGYEQYF. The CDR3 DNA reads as TGCAGTGCGGGCTACGAGCAGTACTTC.

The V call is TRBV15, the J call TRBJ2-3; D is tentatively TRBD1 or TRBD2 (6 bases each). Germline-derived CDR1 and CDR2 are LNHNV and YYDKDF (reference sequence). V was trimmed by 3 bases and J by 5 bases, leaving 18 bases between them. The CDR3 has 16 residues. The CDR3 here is CATSRGLVGGEDTQYF. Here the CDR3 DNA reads TGTGCCACCAGCAGGGGGTTAGTGGGGGGCGAAGATACGCAGTATTTT. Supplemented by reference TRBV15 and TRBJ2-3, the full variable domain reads DAMVIQNPRYQVTQFGKPVTLSCSQTLNHNVMYWYQQKSSQAPKLLFHYYDKDFNNEADTPDNFQSRRPNTSFCFLDIRSPGLGDTAMYLCATSRGLVGGEDTQYFGPGTRLTVL.

The DNA of the CDR3 is TGTGCCAGCAACAGGGACAGGGCTCAGCCCCAGCATTTT. It encodes CASNRDRAQPQHF. The chain employs TRBV2 and TRBJ1-5; 9 bases map to TRBD1. CDR3 length: 13 residues. CDR1 is SNHLY and CDR2 is FYNNEI in the germline V gene. With V trimmed by 7 bases and J by 6 bases, 4 bases remained unmatched.

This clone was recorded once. Here the CDR3 reads CASSLLSGSAFAGANVLTF. For the CDR3, the DNA is TGCGCCAGCAGCTTGTTATCAGGGAGCGCTTTTGCTGGGGCCAACGTCCTGACTTTC. The gene calls are TRBV5-1 and TRBJ2-6, with D perhaps being TRBD1 or TRBD2 (5 bases each). CDR3 length equals 19 residues. Germline V gene sequence: CDR1 SGHRS, CDR2 YFSETQ. Trimming removed 1 base at V and 2 bases at J, with 19 bases between.

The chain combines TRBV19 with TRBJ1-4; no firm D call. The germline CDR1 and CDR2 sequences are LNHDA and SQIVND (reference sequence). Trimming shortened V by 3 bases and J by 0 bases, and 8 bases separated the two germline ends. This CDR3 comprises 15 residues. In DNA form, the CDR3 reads TGTGCCAGTAGTATCACGGGTACAACTAATGAAAAACTGTTTTTT. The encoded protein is CASSITGTTNEKLFF.

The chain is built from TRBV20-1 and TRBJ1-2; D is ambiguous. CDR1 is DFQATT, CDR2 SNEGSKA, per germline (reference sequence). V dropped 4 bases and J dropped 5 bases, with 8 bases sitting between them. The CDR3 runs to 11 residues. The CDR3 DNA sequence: TGCAGTGCTACCCCGGCGTATGGCTACACCTTC. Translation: CSATPAYGYTF.

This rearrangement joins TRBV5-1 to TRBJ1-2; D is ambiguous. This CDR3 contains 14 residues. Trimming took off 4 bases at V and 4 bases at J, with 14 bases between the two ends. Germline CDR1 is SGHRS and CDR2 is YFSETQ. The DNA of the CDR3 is TGCGCCAGCAGCCGCGGAACCGGTGGCTATGGCTACACCTTC. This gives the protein CASSRGTGGYGYTF.

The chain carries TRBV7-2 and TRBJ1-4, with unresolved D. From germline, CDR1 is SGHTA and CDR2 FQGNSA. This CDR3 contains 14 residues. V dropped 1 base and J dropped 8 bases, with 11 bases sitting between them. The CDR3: CASSLDREDEKLFF. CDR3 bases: TGTGCCAGCAGCTTAGATAGGGAAGACGAAAAACTGTTTTTT.

The CDR3 DNA sequence: TGTGCCAGCAGTCCGTTTGGGGGGGCAAGTTACGAGCAGTACTTC. This translates into CASSPFGGASYEQYF. This chain links TRBV7-3 with TRBJ2-7; TRBD2 is a possible D gene (7 bases). This CDR3 is built from 15 residues. Germline CDR1 SGHTA, CDR2 FQGTGA. V lost 6 bases and J lost 4, with 19 bases in between.

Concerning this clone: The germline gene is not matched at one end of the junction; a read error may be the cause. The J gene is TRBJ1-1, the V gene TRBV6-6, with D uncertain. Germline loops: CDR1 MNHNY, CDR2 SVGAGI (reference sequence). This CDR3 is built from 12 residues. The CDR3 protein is CTSSLDVTEAFF. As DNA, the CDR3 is TGTACCAGCAGTTTGGACGTCACTGAAGCTTTCTTT.

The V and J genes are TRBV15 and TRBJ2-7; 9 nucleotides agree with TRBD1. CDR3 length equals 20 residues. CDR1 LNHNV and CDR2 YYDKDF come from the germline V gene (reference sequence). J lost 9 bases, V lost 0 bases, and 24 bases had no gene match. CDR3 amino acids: CATSRDFLSVPGQGLQGQYF. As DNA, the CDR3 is TGTGCCACCAGCAGAGATTTTTTGAGCGTTCCGGGACAGGGCCTCCAGGGGCAGTACTTC.

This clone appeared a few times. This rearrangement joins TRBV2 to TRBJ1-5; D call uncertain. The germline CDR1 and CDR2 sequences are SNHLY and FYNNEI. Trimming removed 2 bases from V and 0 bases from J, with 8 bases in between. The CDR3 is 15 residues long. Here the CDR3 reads CASSEWGVSNQPQHF. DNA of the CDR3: TGTGCCAGCAGTGAATGGGGAGTTAGCAATCAGCCCCAGCATTTT.

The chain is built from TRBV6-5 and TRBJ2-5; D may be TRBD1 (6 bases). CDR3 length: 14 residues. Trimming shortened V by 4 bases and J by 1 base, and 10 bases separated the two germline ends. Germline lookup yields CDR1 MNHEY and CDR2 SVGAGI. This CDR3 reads CASSSYRVQETQYF. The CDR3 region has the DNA TGTGCCAGCAGTTCTTACAGGGTCCAAGAGACCCAGTACTTC.

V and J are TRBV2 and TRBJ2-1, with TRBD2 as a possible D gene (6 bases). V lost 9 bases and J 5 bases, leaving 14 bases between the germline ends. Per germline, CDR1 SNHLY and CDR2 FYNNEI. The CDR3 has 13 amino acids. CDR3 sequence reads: CASLVGGNNEQFF. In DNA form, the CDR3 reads TGTGCCAGTCTAGTGGGGGGTAACAATGAGCAGTTCTTC.

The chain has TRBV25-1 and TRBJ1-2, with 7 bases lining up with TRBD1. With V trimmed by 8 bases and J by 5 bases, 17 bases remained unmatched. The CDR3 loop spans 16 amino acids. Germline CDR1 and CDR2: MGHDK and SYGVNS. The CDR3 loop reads CASGDLPDRAQYGYTF. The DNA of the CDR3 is TGTGCCAGCGGAGACTTGCCCGACAGGGCCCAATATGGCTACACCTTC.

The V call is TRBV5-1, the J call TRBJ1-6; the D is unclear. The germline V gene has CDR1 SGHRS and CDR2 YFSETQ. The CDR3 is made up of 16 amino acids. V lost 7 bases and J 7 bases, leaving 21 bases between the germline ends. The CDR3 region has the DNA TGCGCCAGCCGGGTTGGCCCCCAACAGCTCAATTCACCCCTCCACTTT. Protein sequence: CASRVGPQQLNSPLHF.

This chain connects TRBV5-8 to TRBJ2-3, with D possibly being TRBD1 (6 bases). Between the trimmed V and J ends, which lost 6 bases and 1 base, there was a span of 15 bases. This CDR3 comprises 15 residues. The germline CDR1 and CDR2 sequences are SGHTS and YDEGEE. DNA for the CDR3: TGTGCCAGCAATTTAGGCAGGGGCGGCACAGATACGCAGTATTTT. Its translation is CASNLGRGGTDTQYF.

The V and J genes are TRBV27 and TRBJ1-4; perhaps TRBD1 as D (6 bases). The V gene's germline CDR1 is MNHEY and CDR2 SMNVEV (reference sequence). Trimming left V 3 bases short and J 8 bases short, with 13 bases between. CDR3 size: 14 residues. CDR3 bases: TGTGCCAGCAGTTTTTACGTGGGGGGCGAAAAACTGTTTTTT. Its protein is CASSFYVGGEKLFF.